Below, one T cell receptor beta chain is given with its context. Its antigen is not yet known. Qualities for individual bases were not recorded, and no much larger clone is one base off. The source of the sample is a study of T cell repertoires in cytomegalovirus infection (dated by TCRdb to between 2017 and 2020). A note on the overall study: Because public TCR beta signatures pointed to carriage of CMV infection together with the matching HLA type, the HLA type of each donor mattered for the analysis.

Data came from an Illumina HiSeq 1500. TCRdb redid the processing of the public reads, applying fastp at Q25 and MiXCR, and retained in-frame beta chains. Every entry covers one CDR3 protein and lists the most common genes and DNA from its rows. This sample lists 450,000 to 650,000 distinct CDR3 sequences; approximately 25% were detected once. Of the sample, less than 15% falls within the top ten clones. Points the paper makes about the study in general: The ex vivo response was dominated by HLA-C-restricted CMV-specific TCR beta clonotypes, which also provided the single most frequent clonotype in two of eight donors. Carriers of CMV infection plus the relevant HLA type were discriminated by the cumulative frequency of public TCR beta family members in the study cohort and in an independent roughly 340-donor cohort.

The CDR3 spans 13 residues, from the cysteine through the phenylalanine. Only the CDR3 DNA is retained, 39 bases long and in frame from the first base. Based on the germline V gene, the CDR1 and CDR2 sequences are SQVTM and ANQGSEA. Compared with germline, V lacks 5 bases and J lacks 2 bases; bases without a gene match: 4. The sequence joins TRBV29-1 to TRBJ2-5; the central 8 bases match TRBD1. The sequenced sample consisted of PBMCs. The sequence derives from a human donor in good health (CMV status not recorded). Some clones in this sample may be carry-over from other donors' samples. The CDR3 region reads CSVPTGGQETQYF. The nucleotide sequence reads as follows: TGCAGCGTTCCCACAGGGGGTCAAGAGACCCAGTACTTC.